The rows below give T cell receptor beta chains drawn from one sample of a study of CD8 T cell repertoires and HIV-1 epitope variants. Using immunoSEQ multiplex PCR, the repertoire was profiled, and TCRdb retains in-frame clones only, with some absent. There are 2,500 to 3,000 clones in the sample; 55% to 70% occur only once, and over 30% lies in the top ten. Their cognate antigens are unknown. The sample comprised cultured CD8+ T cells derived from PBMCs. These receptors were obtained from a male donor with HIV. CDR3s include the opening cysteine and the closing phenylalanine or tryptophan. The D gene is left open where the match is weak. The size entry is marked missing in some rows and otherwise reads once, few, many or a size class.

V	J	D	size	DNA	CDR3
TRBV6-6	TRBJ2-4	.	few	TGTGCCAGCAGTTCCCCCGATAGGGCCAAAAACATTCAGTACTTC	CASSSPDRAKNIQYF
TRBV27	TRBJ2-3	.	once	TGTGCCAGCAGTTTTAGCCCGGGTGGCACAGATACGCAGTATTTT	CASSFSPGGTDTQYF
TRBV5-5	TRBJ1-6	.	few	TGTGCCAGCCGTTGGATGGATTCACCCCTCCACTTT	CASRWMDSPLHF
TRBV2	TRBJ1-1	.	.	TGTGCCAGAGAGAGGGAGGGAAACACTGAAGCTTTCTTT	CAREREGNTEAFF
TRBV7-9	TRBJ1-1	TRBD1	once	TGTGCCAGCAGCTTAGTGAGGGGGCTAGACACGATGAACACTGAAGCTTTCTTT	CASSLVRGLDTMNTEAFF
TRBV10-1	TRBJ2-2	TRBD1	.	TGCGCCAGCAGTGAGTCGGGGCAGGGGGCCCTCACCGGGGAGCTGTTTTTT	CASSESGQGALTGELFF
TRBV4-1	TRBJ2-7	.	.	TGCGCCAGCAGCCAAGATTCGGGCCTCCCGTCCCTCATCGAGCAGTACTTC	CASSQDSGLPSLIEQYF
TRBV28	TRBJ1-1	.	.	TGTGCCAGCAGTTCACGGTATTGGGGGGACACTGAAGCTTTCTTT	CASSSRYWGDTEAFF
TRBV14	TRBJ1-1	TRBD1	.	TGTGCCAGCAGCCAAGATACAGGGGGCACTGAAGCTTTCTTT	CASSQDTGGTEAFF
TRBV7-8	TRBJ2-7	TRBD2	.	TGTGCCAGCATGGGACTAGACCGATACGAGCAGTACTTC	CASMGLDRYEQYF
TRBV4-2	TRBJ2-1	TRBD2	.	TGTGCCAGCAGCCAAGAGTGGCTAGCGGACTACAATGAGCAGTTCTTC	CASSQEWLADYNEQFF
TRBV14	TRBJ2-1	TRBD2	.	TGTGCCAGCAGGCTAGCGGGAGAAGGTGAGCAGTTCTTC	CASRLAGEGEQFF
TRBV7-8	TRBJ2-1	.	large	TGTGCCAGCAGCTTAGATAGCTCCTACAATGAGCAGTTCTTC	CASSLDSSYNEQFF
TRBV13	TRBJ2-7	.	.	TGTGCCAGCAGCTTCTCCGTCTCGCTGGGAAACGAGCAGTACTTC	CASSFSVSLGNEQYF
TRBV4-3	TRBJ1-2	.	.	TGCGCCAGCAGCCAAGTAAGCGTCAGCCTTTATGGCTACACCTTC	CASSQVSVSLYGYTF
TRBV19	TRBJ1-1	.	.	TGTGCCAGTAGTATAGTAGCGGGATCGGCAGCTTTCTTT	CASSIVAGSAAFF
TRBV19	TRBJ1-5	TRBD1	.	TGTGCCAGTAATCAGGGGGCGCCGGAGCCCCAGCATTTT	CASNQGAPEPQHF
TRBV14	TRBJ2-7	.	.	TGTGCCAGCAGCCAAGCGACCACAGGGACCTACGAGCAGTACTTC	CASSQATTGTYEQYF
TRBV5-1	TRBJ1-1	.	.	TGCGCCAGCAGCTTGGGGCATCCGAACACTGAAGCTTTCTTT	CASSLGHPNTEAFF
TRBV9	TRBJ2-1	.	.	TGTGCCAGCAGCGACGACAGCTCCTACAATGAGCAGTTCTTC	CASSDDSSYNEQFF
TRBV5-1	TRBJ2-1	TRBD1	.	TGCGCCAGCAGCCAGACAGGGGGCAATGAGCAGTTCTTC	CASSQTGGNEQFF
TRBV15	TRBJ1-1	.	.	TGTGCCACCAGCAGAGATCGGGGCGAGAACACTGAAGCTTTCTTT	CATSRDRGENTEAFF
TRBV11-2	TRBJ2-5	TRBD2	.	TGTGCCAGCAGTCCCAGCGGGGGCCAAGAGACCCAGTACTTC	CASSPSGGQETQYF
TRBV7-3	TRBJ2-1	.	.	TGTGCCAGCAGCTCCCCGGGACAACACAATGAGCAGTTCTTC	CASSSPGQHNEQFF
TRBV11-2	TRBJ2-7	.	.	TGTGCCAGCAGCTCCTCGGACGGCTACGAGCAGTACTTC	CASSSSDGYEQYF
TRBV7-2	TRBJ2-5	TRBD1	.	TGTGCCAGCAGCTCCGTTACAGGGGTGGGGGAGACCCAGTACTTC	CASSSVTGVGETQYF
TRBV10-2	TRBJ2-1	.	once	TGCGCCAGCAGTGAAGGTGGGAGCTCCTACAATGAGCAGTTCTTC	CASSEGGSSYNEQFF
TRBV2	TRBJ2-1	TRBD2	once	TGTGCCAGCAGTGAAGCCCCTAGCGGGAGTGACAATGAGCAGTTCTTC	CASSEAPSGSDNEQFF
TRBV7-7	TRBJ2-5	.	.	TGTGCTAGCAGCGTACATGGCTCGGAGACCCAGTACTTC	CASSVHGSETQYF